The T cell receptor (beta chain) under discussion was sequenced for a study of spatial heterogeneity in lung cancer. In its sample, this clonotype ranks as medium-sized. TCR cDNA molecules each carried a unique molecular identifier. TCRdb reprocessed the 5' RACE reads with MiXCR, giving one entry per CDR3 protein. The sample shows around 23,000 distinct CDR3 sequences, 3% to 4% of them seen only once. Indicated time point: sample taken at primary tumor resection. The authors sequenced whole RNA from tumor, nontumor lung or frozen PBMC without sorting. Trimming removed 4 bases from V and 6 bases from J, with 12 bases in between. CDR3 length: 13 amino acids. Germline V gene lookup returns CDR1 ENHRY and CDR2 SYGVKD.

Source: PBMCs, taken at surgery. The J gene is TRBJ1-1, the V gene TRBV10-3; D unclear. The sequence derives from a female donor with early-stage non-small cell lung cancer. The CDR3 region has the DNA TGTGCCATCAGTGTAAACTGGGTATCTGAAGCTTTCTTT. Its protein is CAISVNWVSEAFF.